The 23 T cell receptor beta chains below all came from one sample that was sequenced in a study of blood T cell repertoires in COVID-19. Clones were read by immunoSEQ multiplex PCR, and TCRdb kept only the in-frame ones, dropping some. In the table there are 100,000 or so clones, nearly 90% of which are singletons. The source material was peripheral blood. The source is a man aged 50-59 years with active COVID-19.

The V and J genes are TRBV18 and TRBJ2-5; D ambiguous. CDR1 and CDR2 from the germline V gene are KGHSH and LQKENI. Trimming stripped 0 bases from V and 5 bases from J, with 10 bases between. This CDR3 has 14 amino acids. The CDR3: CASSPPAAGETQYF. The DNA for the CDR3 is TGTGCCAGCTCACCACCCGCCGCCGGGGAGACCCAGTACTTC.

The chain joins TRBV9 to TRBJ2-1, with a weak D call TRBD1 (6 bases). In germline, CDR1 is SGDLS, CDR2 YYNGEE. The CDR3 runs to 14 residues. Trimming shortened V by 7 bases and J by 2 bases, and 13 bases separated the two germline ends. CDR3 DNA: TGTGCCAGCTCTAAGGACAGTCCCTACAATGAGCAGTTCTTC. Amino acid sequence: CASSKDSPYNEQFF.

The rearrangement links TRBV4-2 to TRBJ2-5; 12 nucleotides agree with TRBD2. The CDR3 loop spans 15 amino acids. Looked up from germline, CDR1 is LGHNA and CDR2 is YNFKEQ. V lost 5 bases, J lost 5 bases, and 6 bases stayed unmatched. CDR3 in amino acids: CASSSLAGGGETQYF. The CDR3 coding sequence is TGTGCCAGCAGCTCACTAGCGGGGGGCGGGGAGACCCAGTACTTC.

The chain combines TRBV7-6 with TRBJ2-7, with TRBD1 matching 9 bases. CDR1 and CDR2 from the germline V gene are SGHVS and FNYEAQ. The ends lost 3 bases at V and 4 bases at J; junction bases unmatched: 7. This CDR3 comprises 15 residues. The CDR3 sequence: CASSFTGTGLYEQYF. The CDR3 DNA sequence: TGTGCCAGCAGCTTTACCGGGACAGGGTTATACGAGCAGTACTTC.

The V call is TRBV12-3 or TRBV12-4, the J call TRBJ2-1; TRBD1 matches at 9 bases. The junction had 6 bases not matched to a gene; V was cut back by 3 bases and J by 12 bases. CDR3 length equals 13 residues. The CDR3 is CASSFSDRGWQFF. The CDR3 nucleotides read TGTGCCAGCAGTTTTTCAGACAGGGGGTGGCAGTTCTTC.

The rearrangement uses TRBV7-8 and TRBJ2-5; the match to TRBD2 covers 16 bases. This CDR3 has 16 amino acids. Losses at the gene ends were 5 bases for V and 8 bases for J; bases not matched to a gene: 8. Germline CDR1 and CDR2: SGHVS and FQNEAQ. CDR3: CASSPGTSGGAGTQYF. CDR3 sequence (DNA): TGTGCCAGCAGCCCCGGGACTAGCGGGGGGGCTGGCACCCAGTACTTC.

This sequence joins TRBV19 and TRBJ1-2; the D is unclear. Germline-derived CDR1 and CDR2 are LNHDA and SQIVND (reference sequence). The CDR3 consists of 15 residues. Trimming removed 4 bases from V and 4 bases from J, with 16 bases in between. Here the CDR3 reads CASSSGSPLIYGYTF. Written as DNA, the CDR3 is TGTGCCAGTAGTAGCGGGTCACCTTTGATCTATGGCTACACCTTC.

The genes are TRBV5-1 and TRBJ2-1; 12 nucleotides line up with TRBD2. From germline, CDR1 is SGHRS and CDR2 YFSETQ. The V gene end was trimmed by 2 bases and the J gene end by 5 bases; junction bases not matched to a gene: 5. The CDR3 is 16 residues long. The CDR3 DNA follows: TGCGCCAGCAGCTTCTTCGGACTAGCGGGGAACAATGAGCAGTTCTTC. Its protein is CASSFFGLAGNNEQFF. Full variable domain (missing parts from reference TRBV5-1 and TRBJ2-1): KAGVTQTPRYLIKTRGQQVTLSCSPISGHRSVSWYQQTPGQGLQFLFEYFSETQRNKGNFPGRFSGRQFSNSRSEMNVSTLELGDSALYLCASSFFGLAGNNEQFFGPGTRLTVL.

The chain couples TRBV7-9 to TRBJ2-5; D is uncertain. The CDR3 sequence is 12 residues long. V gave up 5 bases and J gave up 5 bases, with 9 bases separating them. CDR1 and CDR2 from the germline V gene are SEHNR and FQNEAQ (reference sequence). The CDR3: CASSPTMETQYF. CDR3 bases: TGTGCCAGCAGCCCAACAATGGAGACCCAGTACTTC.

This chain connects TRBV21-1 to TRBJ2-7; the table's D call, TRBD1, has no DNA check behind it. TRBV21-1 is a documented pseudogene. CDR3 length: 16 residues. CDR3: CASSKRSQGTSYEQYF. The CDR3 coding sequence is TGTGCCAGCAGCAAGCGCTCACAGGGGACCTCCTACGAGCAGTACTTC.

This clone was counted only a few times. The chain joins TRBV2 to TRBJ2-7; 11 positions match TRBD2. With 6 bases clipped from V and 3 bases from J, the junction kept 4 bases outside the gene matches. The germline V gene encodes CDR1 SNHLY and CDR2 FYNNEI. The CDR3 runs 14 residues. The DNA of the CDR3 is TGTGCCAGCAGACCTAGCGGGGGGCGCTACGAGCAGTACTTC. Translated, it gives CASRPSGGRYEQYF. The full variable domain, rest sourced from reference TRBV2 and TRBJ2-7, is EPEVTQTPSHQVTQMGQEVILRCVPISNHLYFYWYRQILGQKVEFLVSFYNNEISEKSEIFDDQFSVERPDGSNFTLKIRSTKLEDSAMYFCASRPSGGRYEQYFGPGTRLTVT.

This chain connects TRBV6-6 to TRBJ2-7; tentatively, D is TRBD2 (5 bases). The CDR3 covers 14 residues. Trimming cost V 5 bases and J 3 bases, with 14 bases left between them. The germline gives CDR1 MNHNY, CDR2 SVGAGI (reference sequence). CDR3 residues: CASSKTRELYEQYF. In nucleotides, the CDR3 is TGTGCCAGCAGTAAGACCCGGGAACTCTACGAGCAGTACTTC.

The chain joins TRBV9 to TRBJ2-3; D perhaps matches TRBD2 (5 bases). Per germline, CDR1 SGDLS and CDR2 YYNGEE. V was shortened by 7 bases and J by 0 bases, with 18 bases between the two germline ends. This CDR3 comprises 16 residues. CDR3 residues: CASGTGIVPSTDTQYF. The CDR3, as DNA: TGTGCCAGCGGAACGGGAATCGTTCCTAGCACAGATACGCAGTATTTT.

This clone was seen more than once but under ten times. The CDR3 region is CASSLGLAGNTGELFF. In DNA form, the CDR3 reads TGCGCCAGCAGCTTGGGACTAGCGGGGAACACCGGGGAGCTGTTTTTT. The chain employs TRBV5-1 and TRBJ2-2; TRBD2 matches 10 bases. V dropped 0 bases and J dropped 1; count of bases not matched to a gene: 0. The CDR3 is 16 amino acids. CDR1 SGHRS and CDR2 YFSETQ come from the germline V gene.

The chain combines TRBV18 with TRBJ1-6; a possible D gene is TRBD1 (5 bases). This CDR3 region has 14 residues. Trimming stripped 6 bases from V and 9 bases from J, with 15 bases between. Germline CDR1 is KGHSH and CDR2 is LQKENI. In nucleotides, the CDR3 is TGTGCCAGCTCTCAATCCACGGGGGTTTCACCCCTCCACTTT. Translated: CASSQSTGVSPLHF. Supplemented by reference TRBV18 and TRBJ1-6, the full variable domain reads NAGVMQNPRHLVRRRGQEARLRCSPMKGHSHVYWYRQLPEEGLKFMVYLQKENIIDESGMPKERFSAEFPKEGPSILRIQQVVRGDSAAYFCASSQSTGVSPLHFGNGTRLTVT.

The V gene is TRBV12-1, the J gene TRBJ2-3; TRBD2 was called by the table and not checked on the DNA. TRBV12-1 is noted as a pseudogene. CDR3 length: 14 amino acids. The chain's CDR3 is CASWAGLITDTQYF. CDR3 nucleotide sequence: TGTGCCAGCTGGGCGGGACTGATCACAGATACGCAGTATTTT.

V gene TRBV18 combines with J gene TRBJ2-5; D remains unclear. Trimming cost V 5 bases and J 4 bases, with 14 bases left between them. In germline, CDR1 is KGHSH, CDR2 LQKENI. The CDR3 contains 14 residues. The CDR3 region is CASSTTIVGETQYF. The CDR3 nucleotides are TGTGCCAGCTCAACCACCATCGTCGGAGAGACCCAGTACTTC.

The V call is TRBV6-2 or TRBV6-3, the J call TRBJ1-1, with 8 bases matching TRBD1. The CDR3 runs 12 residues. CDR1 and CDR2 (germline): MNHEY, SVGEGT. Trimming cost V 5 bases and J 7 bases; bases outside gene matches: 3. CDR3 nucleotide sequence: TGTGCCAGCAGTCATGGACAGGGTGAAGCTTTCTTT. As protein: CASSHGQGEAFF.

The V and J genes are TRBV9 and TRBJ2-2; D gene unclear. Per germline, CDR1 SGDLS and CDR2 YYNGEE. V gave up 4 bases and J gave up 6 bases, with 13 bases separating them. This CDR3 has 14 amino acids. The CDR3 loop is CASSPQDPPGELFF. The DNA of the CDR3 is TGTGCCAGCAGCCCACAAGATCCGCCCGGGGAGCTGTTTTTT.

The V call is TRBV6-5, the J call TRBJ2-7; D may be TRBD1 (6 bases). The germline CDR1 and CDR2 sequences are MNHEY and SVGAGI. V was clipped by 4 bases and J by 5 bases, with 15 bases between them. The CDR3 has 14 amino acids. CDR3: CASSFDQGTDEQYF. The CDR3 bases are TGTGCCAGCAGTTTCGACCAGGGGACCGACGAGCAGTACTTC.

This chain connects TRBV29-1 to TRBJ1-2; 10 bases are a match to TRBD1. The CDR3 runs 12 residues. The J segment lost 7 bases and the V segment lost 6 bases, leaving 5 bases of the junction unmatched. From germline, CDR1 is SQVTM and CDR2 ANQGSEA. The CDR3 DNA reads as TGCAGCGTGGGGGGACAGGGGTCTGGCTACACCTTC. Translating it yields CSVGGQGSGYTF.

CDR3 loop: CASSLGGRGHAGYTF. The CDR3 region has the DNA TGCGCCAGCAGCCTAGGAGGCAGGGGGCATGCTGGCTACACCTTC. The rearrangement links TRBV4-1 to TRBJ1-2; 8 nucleotides match TRBD1. Trimming cost V 4 bases and J 7 bases; bases outside gene matches: 11. CDR1 and CDR2 from the germline V gene are MGHRA and YSYEKL. CDR3 length equals 15 residues.

The chain couples TRBV15 to TRBJ2-1, with a tentative D call TRBD1 (5 bases). Germline V lookup: CDR1 LNHNV, CDR2 YYDKDF (reference sequence). Trimming took 1 base from V and 4 from J, leaving 14 bases between them. This CDR3 region has 16 residues. The CDR3 region is CATSRGQGRGYNEQFF. The CDR3 bases are TGTGCCACCAGCAGAGGTCAGGGTAGGGGATACAATGAGCAGTTCTTC.